The 17 T cell receptor beta chains listed next were all sequenced from one sample in a study of T cell responses to AZD1222 COVID-19 vaccine. The table came from immunoSEQ multiplex PCR; TCRdb's copy has only in-frame clones and leaves some out. The sample has 80,000 to 95,000 clones; around nine tenths are singletons. The specimen was peripheral blood, collected 28 days after the second AZD1222 dose. All receptors come from an adult who received the AZD1222 COVID-19 vaccine.

This clone appeared a single time. The chain employs TRBV10-2 and TRBJ1-5; D possibly corresponds to TRBD1 (5 bases). The germline CDR1 and CDR2 sequences are WSHSY and SAAADI. The CDR3 length is 16 residues. V was pared by 2 bases and J by 1 base, with 12 bases between. The CDR3 is CASSETRQKSNQPQHF. The CDR3 coding sequence is TGCGCCAGCAGTGAGACTAGACAGAAAAGCAATCAGCCCCAGCATTTT.

The rearrangement links TRBV27 to TRBJ2-1, with D possibly matching TRBD2 (5 bases). Germline V CDR1 and CDR2: MNHEY, SMNVEV (reference sequence). The CDR3 loop spans 14 amino acids. The V end was cut by 11 bases, the J end by 8 bases, with 22 bases between. The chain's CDR3 is CACKSAGLRDEQFF. The CDR3 nucleotides read TGTGCCTGCAAATCGGCGGGTCTGAGGGATGAGCAGTTCTTC.

Concerning this clone: Other nucleotide sequences from this sample produce the same CDR3. V usage is TRBV5-1 and J usage is TRBJ2-7, with D unclear. Trimming cost V 0 bases and J 4 bases, with 5 bases left between them. The CDR3 runs to 12 residues. Germline CDR1 is SGHRS and CDR2 is YFSETQ. CDR3 loop: CASSLVGYEQYF. The DNA of the CDR3 is TGCGCCAGCAGCTTGGTGGGGTACGAGCAGTACTTC.

This chain uses TRBV7-9 with TRBJ2-7, with 11 bases that match TRBD2. The V segment lost 5 bases and the J segment 0 bases; nucleotides outside the gene matches: 6. CDR3 length equals 16 residues. Germline CDR1 is SEHNR and CDR2 is FQNEAQ (reference sequence). CDR3 coding DNA: TGTGCCAGCAGCACCACCCTAGCGGGAGGCTCCTACGAGCAGTACTTC. It specifies CASSTTLAGGSYEQYF.

This sequence joins TRBV7-3 and TRBJ2-7; 8 positions agree with TRBD1. Unmatched junction bases numbered 5, after V lost 4 bases and J lost 6 bases. The CDR3 spans 13 residues. Germline assignment: CDR1 SGHTA and CDR2 FQGTGA. CDR3 sequence reads: CASSSDREGEQYF. CDR3 in DNA: TGTGCCAGCAGCTCGGACAGGGAAGGCGAGCAGTACTTC.

The V and J genes are TRBV10-1 and TRBJ2-5; D could derive from TRBD1 or TRBD2 (5 bases each). Trimming cost V 3 bases and J 2 bases, with 10 bases left between them. This CDR3 spans 14 amino acids. Germline V lookup: CDR1 WNHNN, CDR2 SYGVQD (reference sequence). The CDR3 coding sequence is TGCGCCAGCAGTGACCGGGACGGGCAAGAGACCCAGTACTTC. It codes for CASSDRDGQETQYF.

The chain recombines TRBV28 with TRBJ1-3; a possible D gene is TRBD1 (5 bases). The CDR3 totals 14 residues. V was pared by 3 bases and J by 5 bases, with 11 bases between. Germline loops: CDR1 MDHEN, CDR2 SYDVKM. The CDR3 sequence: CASSLGESRNTIYF. CDR3 DNA: TGTGCCAGCAGTTTGGGGGAGTCGAGAAACACCATATATTTT.

The chain uses TRBV5-1 and TRBJ1-6; D unresolved. The CDR3 consists of 13 residues. Germline CDR1 reads SGHRS; CDR2 reads YFSETQ. V was clipped by 4 bases and J by 11 bases, with 13 bases between them. In nucleotides, the CDR3 is TGCGCCAGCAGCATTCGGACGGCCGCACCCCTCCACTTT. It is translated as CASSIRTAAPLHF.

The rearrangement uses TRBV6-5 and TRBJ1-1; 7 nucleotides agree with TRBD1. The ends lost 0 bases at V and 1 base at J; junction bases unmatched: 2. CDR1 and CDR2 from the germline V gene are MNHEY and SVGAGI. This CDR3 comprises 15 residues. CDR3 sequence (DNA): TGTGCCAGCAGTTACTCAGACAGGGCGAACACTGAAGCTTTCTTT. Translated: CASSYSDRANTEAFF.

V is TRBV11-2 and J is TRBJ1-3; D unclear. Trimming shortened V by 0 bases and J by 2 bases, and 8 bases separated the two germline ends. The length of the CDR3 is 15 residues. Germline lookup yields CDR1 SGHAT and CDR2 FQNNGV. DNA for the CDR3: TGTGCCAGCAGCTTAGATTACGGAGCTGGAAACACCATATATTTT. Translated, it gives CASSLDYGAGNTIYF.

This CDR3 reads CASSLDLRGGSQHF. In nucleotides, the CDR3 is TGTGCCAGCAGCTTAGATCTAAGAGGGGGGTCCCAGCATTTT. The chain carries TRBV11-2 and TRBJ1-5; a weak D match, TRBD1 (6 bases). The CDR3 consists of 14 residues. The V gene lost 0 bases and the J gene lost 11 bases, with 14 bases spanning the gap. Germline CDR1 and CDR2: SGHAT and FQNNGV. Full variable domain (rest looked up from reference TRBV11-2 and TRBJ1-5): EAGVAQSPRYKIIEKRQSVAFWCNPISGHATLYWYQQILGQGPKLLIQFQNNGVVDDSQLPKDRFSAERLKGVDSTLKIQPAKLEDSAVYLCASSLDLRGGSQHFGDGTRLSIL.

V and J are TRBV7-9 and TRBJ1-2; unclear D gene. V was shortened by 5 bases and J by 5 bases, with 18 bases between the two germline ends. The CDR3 contains 15 residues. Germline V gene data show CDR1 as SEHNR and CDR2 as FQNEAQ (reference sequence). The CDR3 reads CASSPHSQILYGYTF. The CDR3 nucleotides are TGTGCCAGCAGCCCACACAGCCAAATCCTATATGGCTACACCTTC.

The genes are TRBV19 and TRBJ1-3; D is unclear. CDR1 and CDR2 (germline): LNHDA, SQIVND (reference sequence). The CDR3 sequence is 15 residues long. V was shortened by 3 bases and J by 3 bases, with 12 bases between the two germline ends. The CDR3 nucleotides are TGTGCCAGTAGTATTTTCGGAGAGAGTGGAAACACCATATATTTT. Translation gives CASSIFGESGNTIYF.

The rearrangement joins TRBV11-2 to TRBJ2-1; 8 bases line up with TRBD2. V lost 6 bases, J lost 3 bases, and 10 bases stayed unmatched. Germline V gene data show CDR1 as SGHAT and CDR2 as FQNNGV. CDR3 length: 16 amino acids. The CDR3 DNA reads TGTGCCAGCAGAAACATACGGACTAGCAGCTACAATGAGCAGTTCTTC. As protein: CASRNIRTSSYNEQFF.

This chain links TRBV19 with TRBJ2-1, with no clear D. The germline gives CDR1 LNHDA, CDR2 SQIVND (reference sequence). The CDR3 totals 16 residues. V was pared by 7 bases and J by 3 bases, with 19 bases between. As DNA, the CDR3 is TGTGCCAGTAATGAAGGGTTTGGGAATAGCTACAATGAGCAGTTCTTC. Translation: CASNEGFGNSYNEQFF.

This sequence joins TRBV10-3 and TRBJ1-2, with D hard to call. From germline, CDR1 is ENHRY and CDR2 SYGVKD. The length of the CDR3 is 13 residues. The ends were cut back, 3 bases at V and 4 bases at J, with 9 bases in the middle. CDR3 nucleotides: TGTGCCATCAGTGATAGTGGTGGCTATGGCTACACCTTC. Amino acids: CAISDSGGYGYTF.

This rearrangement joins TRBV18 to TRBJ1-1; TRBD1 agrees at 10 bases. Germline trimming cut 4 bases from V and 3 bases from J; bases unmatched to any gene: 5. CDR1 and CDR2 from the germline V gene are KGHSH and LQKENI. The CDR3 extends over 15 amino acids. The CDR3 coding sequence is TGTGCCAGCTCACTAATCGGACAGGGGGACACTGAAGCTTTCTTT. Residues: CASSLIGQGDTEAFF.